The rows below give T cell receptor beta chains drawn from one sample of a study of T cells in Graves' hyperthyroidism and ophthalmopathy. TCRdb processed the multiplex PCR reads anew with MiXCR; each CDR3 protein has one entry. The repertoire consists of 45,000 to 50,000 distinct CDR3 sequences, with about half occurring once and the leading ten covering 32%. Material for sequencing was peripheral blood or thyroid tissue (not recorded which). Source of these receptors: a woman between 45 and 60 years old with Graves' hyperthyroidism. Each CDR3 is given with its conserved first and last residue. A D gene is named only where the DNA matches it firmly. Size is stated for part of the rows, as once, few or many counts, or as a class when the clone is expanded.

D,J,size,V,CDR3,DNA
TRBD2,TRBJ2-7,-,TRBV7-2,CASSRLAGPYEQYF,TGTGCCAGCAGTCGACTAGCGGGTCCCTACGAGCAGTACTTC
-,TRBJ2-6,many,TRBV28,CASSSPRDSGANVLTF,TGTGCCAGCAGTTCGCCTAGAGACTCTGGGGCCAACGTCCTGACTTTC
-,TRBJ2-7,-,TRBV25-1,CASTNSYEQYF,TGTGCCAGCACCAACTCCTACGAGCAGTACTTC
TRBD1,TRBJ1-2,-,TRBV7-2,CASSLTGQGGGGYTF,TGTGCCAGCAGCTTGACCGGACAGGGAGGTGGTGGCTACACCTTC
-,TRBJ1-6,few,TRBV28,CASKQGLGLGHSPLHF,TGTGCCAGCAAACAAGGGTTAGGGTTAGGACATTCACCCCTCCACTTT
TRBD1,TRBJ2-2,many,TRBV6-1,CASSPWVRGRTGELFF,TGTGCCAGCAGTCCCTGGGTCAGGGGGCGAACCGGGGAGCTGTTTTTT
TRBD2,TRBJ2-7,many,TRBV4-1,CASSLQLAGVYEQYF,TGCGCCAGCAGCTTACAACTAGCGGGAGTTTACGAGCAGTACTTC
-,TRBJ1-2,-,TRBV7-9,CASSLVGLYGYTF,TGTGCCAGCAGCTTAGTTGGGCTCTATGGCTACACCTTC
-,TRBJ2-5,many,TRBV28,CASSFGNQETQYF,TGTGCCAGCAGTTTCGGCAACCAAGAGACCCAGTACTTC
-,TRBJ1-2,-,TRBV29-1,CSVEPGKEGYTF,TGCAGCGTTGAGCCTGGGAAGGAAGGCTACACCTTC
-,TRBJ1-2,-,TRBV5-6,CASSLGTTNYGYTF,TGTGCCAGCAGCTTGGGTACGACTAACTATGGCTACACCTTC
-,TRBJ2-7,-,TRBV7-9,CASSIYLCSVIQGSYEQYF,-
TRBD2,TRBJ2-2,many,TRBV24-1,CATSDPPRIADSGRATGELFF,TGTGCCACCAGTGATCCCCCTAGAATTGCGGATAGCGGGAGGGCCACCGGGGAGCTGTTTTTT
TRBD2,TRBJ2-7,-,TRBV20-1,CSARDHRTSGIPPYEQYF,TGCAGTGCTAGAGATCACCGGACTAGCGGGATTCCCCCCTACGAGCAGTACTTC
-,TRBJ2-3,many,TRBV9,CASSASPTSASTDTQYF,TGTGCCAGCAGCGCCAGCCCCACCAGTGCTAGCACAGATACGCAGTATTTT
-,TRBJ1-2,-,TRBV7-2,CASSLSSHGYTF,TGTGCCAGCAGCTTATCCTCACATGGCTACACCTTC
-,TRBJ1-1,many,TRBV3-1,CASSQGPDTEAFF,TGTGCCAGCAGCCAGGGACCCGACACTGAAGCTTTCTTT
TRBD2,TRBJ2-7,-,TRBV7-9,CASSRLAGGLYEQYF,TGTGCCAGCAGCCGCCTTGCGGGAGGGCTGTACGAGCAGTACTTC
-,TRBJ2-5,-,TRBV6-2/TRBV6-3,CDHREETQYF,TGTGACCACAGGGAAGAGACCCAGTACTTC
-,TRBJ1-5,-,TRBV11-1,CASSSGFWQPQHF,TGTGCCAGCAGCTCAGGGTTCTGGCAGCCCCAGCATTTT
TRBD1,TRBJ1-1,many,TRBV7-9,CASTGTGQNTEAFF,TGTGCCAGCACAGGGACAGGGCAGAACACTGAAGCCTTCTTT
TRBD2,TRBJ2-5,-,TRBV20-1,CSAILTRTSGRALVVETQYF,TGCAGTGCTATACTGACAAGGACTAGCGGGAGGGCTTTGGTTGTGGAGACCCAGTACTTC
-,TRBJ2-2,few,TRBV7-9,CASSPRGNTGELFF,TGTGCCAGCAGCCCCAGGGGGAACACCGGGGAGCTGTTTTTT
TRBD2,TRBJ2-5,-,TRBV29-1,CSVDLGTSGSETQYF,TGCAGCGTTGACCTGGGGACTAGCGGGAGTGAGACCCAGTACTTC
TRBD1,TRBJ2-5,-,TRBV6-5,CASSYGQGGRETQYF,TGTGCCAGCAGTTACGGACAGGGGGGTAGGGAGACCCAGTACTTC
-,TRBJ2-7,many,TRBV12-3/TRBV12-4,CASSWGRGQYF,TGTGCCAGCAGTTGGGGACGGGGGCAGTACTTC
TRBD1,TRBJ1-1,many,TRBV6-6,CASVDRENTEAFF,TGTGCCAGCGTGGACAGGGAGAACACTGAAGCTTTCTTT
-,TRBJ2-5,-,TRBV20-1,CSARDRGRSGKTQYF,TGCAGTGCTAGAGATCGTGGGAGGTCTGGGAAGACCCAGTACTTC
TRBD2,TRBJ2-3,-,TRBV11-2,CASSLVSSGRAADTQYF,TGTGCCAGCAGCTTAGTGTCTAGCGGGAGGGCCGCGGATACGCAGTATTTT
TRBD2,TRBJ2-7,many,TRBV7-9,CASSSPGLAGVSPYEQYF,TGTGCCAGCAGCTCACCGGGACTAGCGGGAGTTAGCCCCTACGAGCAGTACTTC
TRBD2,TRBJ2-2,-,TRBV7-2,CASSYLAGRGTGELLF,TGTGCCAGCAGTTACCTAGCGGGAAGGGGCACCGGGGAGCTGCTTTTT
TRBD1,TRBJ2-7,many,TRBV15,CATSRDLTGAHYEQYF,TGTGCCACCAGCAGAGATCTTACAGGGGCCCACTACGAGCAGTACTTC
TRBD2,TRBJ2-5,many,TRBV7-9,CASSLASFGLAQETQYF,TGTGCCAGCAGCTTAGCCTCATTCGGACTAGCTCAAGAGACCCAGTACTTC
TRBD1,TRBJ1-2,many,TRBV14,CASSLGLGDRVGYTF,TGTGCCAGCAGCCTTGGCCTCGGGGACAGGGTTGGCTACACCTTC
TRBD2,TRBJ2-3,-,TRBV7-9,CASSFSGREGDTQYF,TGTGCCAGCAGCTTCAGCGGGAGGGAGGGAGATACGCAGTATTTT
TRBD2,TRBJ2-5,many,TRBV11-2,CASSFSLAGETQYF,TGTGCCAGCAGCTTCTCGCTAGCGGGAGAGACCCAGTACTTC
TRBD1,TRBJ1-1,many,TRBV19,CASSIPRTGGTEAFF,TGTGCCAGTAGTATTCCACGAACAGGGGGCACTGAAGCTTTCTTT
TRBD1,TRBJ1-1,many,TRBV4-1,CASSTGQENTEAFF,TGCGCCAGCAGCACGGGACAGGAGAACACTGAAGCTTTCTTT
-,TRBJ2-3,once,TRBV9,CASSVGGAANTDTQYF,TGTGCCAGCAGCGTAGGAGGGGCGGCCAACACAGATACGCAGTATTTT
-,TRBJ1-2,many,TRBV28,CASTYRGQAPYGYTF,TGTGCCAGCACCTATAGAGGGCAGGCACCCTATGGCTACACCTTC
-,TRBJ2-3,-,TRBV5-4,CASSPGPGNTDTQYF,TGTGCCAGCAGCCCGGGGCCGGGGAACACAGATACGCAGTATTTT
-,TRBJ1-4,-,TRBV15,CATSRDLATINEKLFF,TGTGCCACCAGCAGAGATTTGGCAACAATTAATGAAAAACTTTTTTTT
-,TRBJ1-2,many,TRBV29-1,CSVEGSGYTF,TGCAGCGTTGAGGGGAGCGGCTACACCTTC
TRBD1,TRBJ2-5,-,TRBV10-3,CAIRAAGGEETQYF,TGTGCCATCAGGGCCGCAGGGGGCGAGGAGACCCAGTACTTC
-,TRBJ1-6,many,TRBV28,CASSLNGDNSPLHF,TGTGCCAGCAGTTTAAACGGAGATAATTCACCCCTCCACTTT
TRBD1,TRBJ1-3,-,TRBV7-2,CASSPRDRGQFGNTIYF,TGTGCCAGCAGTCCGCGGGACAGGGGGCAATTTGGAAACACCATATATTTT